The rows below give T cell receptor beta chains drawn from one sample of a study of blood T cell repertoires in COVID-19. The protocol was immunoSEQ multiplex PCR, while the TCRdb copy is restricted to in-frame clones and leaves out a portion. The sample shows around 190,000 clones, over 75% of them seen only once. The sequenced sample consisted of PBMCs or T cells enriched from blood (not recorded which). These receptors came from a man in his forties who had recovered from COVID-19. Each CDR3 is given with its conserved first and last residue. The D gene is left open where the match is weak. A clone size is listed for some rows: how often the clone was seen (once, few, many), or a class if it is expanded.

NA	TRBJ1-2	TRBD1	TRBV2	TGTGCCAGCAGTGTTGCGACAGGGTCCCATGGCTACACCTTC	CASSVATGSHGYTF
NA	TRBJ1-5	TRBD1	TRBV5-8	TGTGCCAGCAGATACGGACAGGGGGGTCGGCCCCAGCATTTT	CASRYGQGGRPQHF
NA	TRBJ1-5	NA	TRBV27	TGTGCCAGCAGTTCAAACCGGGACACCAATCAGCCCCAGCATTTT	CASSSNRDTNQPQHF
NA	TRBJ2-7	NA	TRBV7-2	TGTGCCAGCAGCTTTAGGGCTAGCGAGTCCTACGAGCAGTACTTC	CASSFRASESYEQYF
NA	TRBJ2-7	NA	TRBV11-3	TGTGCCAGCAGCTTAGGAGGGAGCTCCTACGAGCAGTACTTC	CASSLGGSSYEQYF
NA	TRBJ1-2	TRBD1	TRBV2	TGTGCCAGCAGTGAGTCTTTGGACAGGGGTTACCTTCCCGGGGGCTACACCTTC	CASSESLDRGYLPGGYTF
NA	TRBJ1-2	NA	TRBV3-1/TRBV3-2	TGTGCCAGCAGCCAAGGTTGGAGTTCTGGCTACACCTTC	CASSQGWSSGYTF
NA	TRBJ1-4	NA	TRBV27	TGTGCCAGCAGTTTATCGACCCGTGGGGGGTTAAAACTGTTTTTT	CASSLSTRGGLKLFF
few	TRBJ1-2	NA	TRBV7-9	TGTGCCAGCAGCTTCATCGGTTCAGGGCCCTATGGCTACACCTTC	CASSFIGSGPYGYTF
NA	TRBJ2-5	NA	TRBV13	TGTGCCAGCAGCTTAGTGGGCGGGTCCCTCCGGGAGACCCAGTACTTC	CASSLVGGSLRETQYF
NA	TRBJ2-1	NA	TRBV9	TGTGCCAGCAGCGGGAGGGCTTCCTACAATGAGCAGTTCTTC	CASSGRASYNEQFF
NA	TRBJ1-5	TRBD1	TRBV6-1	TGTGCCAGCAGTGAACTGGGGACAGGGGGCGGACAGCCCCAGCATTTT	CASSELGTGGGQPQHF
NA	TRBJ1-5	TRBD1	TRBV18	TGTGCCAGCTCACCGGGACAGGGGGAGGCCCAGCATTTT	CASSPGQGEAQHF
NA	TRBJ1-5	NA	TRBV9	TGTGCCAGCAGCGTCGCAGGGGATAGAGATCAGCCCCAGCATTTT	CASSVAGDRDQPQHF
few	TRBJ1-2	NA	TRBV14	TGTGCCAGCAGCCGAGACACAGGGAACTATGGCTACACCTTC	CASSRDTGNYGYTF
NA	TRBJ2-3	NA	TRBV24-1	TGTGCCACCAGTAAACAGGGAACAGATACGCAGTATTTT	CATSKQGTDTQYF
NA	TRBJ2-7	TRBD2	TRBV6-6	TGTGCCAGCAGTCCATTATTGACTAGCGGGAGAGTCGGCGAGCAGTACTTC	CASSPLLTSGRVGEQYF
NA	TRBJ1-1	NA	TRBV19	TGTGCCAGTAGTATCCCTCAGGGTTACACTGAAGCTTTCTTT	CASSIPQGYTEAFF
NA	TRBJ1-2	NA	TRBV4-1	TGCGCCAGCAGCCAGCTCGGGGGGGGCGCAAACTATGGCTACACCTTC	CASSQLGGGANYGYTF
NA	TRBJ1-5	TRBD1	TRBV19	TGTGCCAGTAGTCATCTTGCCTGGACAGGGTCCCGCTCCAATCAGCCCCAGCATTTT	CASSHLAWTGSRSNQPQHF
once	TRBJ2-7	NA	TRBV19	TGTGCCAGTAGTATGCCAGGGACTTCGAGAGAGCAGTACTTC	CASSMPGTSREQYF
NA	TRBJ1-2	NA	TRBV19	TGTGCCAGTAGTATAGAACCCCCAGGCTTCTATGGCTACACCTTC	CASSIEPPGFYGYTF
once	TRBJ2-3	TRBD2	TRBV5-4	TGTGCCAGCAGCTTGGACTCGTTAGCGGGGCCGGGTACGCAGTATTTT	CASSLDSLAGPGTQYF
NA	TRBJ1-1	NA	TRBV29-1	TGCAGCGCCTCAGTGAACACTGAAGCTTTCTTT	CSASVNTEAFF
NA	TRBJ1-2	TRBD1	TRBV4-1	TGCGCCAGCAGCCAGCCGGACAGGAACTATGGCTACACCTTC	CASSQPDRNYGYTF
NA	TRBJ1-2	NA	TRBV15	TGTGCCACCAGCAGAGAAACGGACAGTATCTATGGCTACACCTTC	CATSRETDSIYGYTF
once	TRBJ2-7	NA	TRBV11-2	TGTGCCAGCAGCAGCTTCTACGAGCAGTACTTC	CASSSFYEQYF
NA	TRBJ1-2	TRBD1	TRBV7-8	TGTGCCAGCAGCTTGGTAGGACAGGCGGTTGGCTACACCTTC	CASSLVGQAVGYTF
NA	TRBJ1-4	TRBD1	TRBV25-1	TGTGCCAGCAGTGAGGGGACAGCCTATGAAAAACTGTTTTTT	CASSEGTAYEKLFF
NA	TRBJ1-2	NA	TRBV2	TGTGCCAGCAGTCCACAGTCGTCGAACTATGGCTACACCTTC	CASSPQSSNYGYTF
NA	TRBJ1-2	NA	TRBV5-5	TGTGCCAGCAGCCCCAGCGTTAGCCGATCTAACTATGGCTACACCTTC	CASSPSVSRSNYGYTF
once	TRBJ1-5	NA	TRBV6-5	TGTGCCACTTCGGTGTCTGCGGAACCTCAGCCCCAGCATTTT	CATSVSAEPQPQHF
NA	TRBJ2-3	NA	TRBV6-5	TGTGCCAGCATAGTACAGGGAAGAGGAGTTACGCAGTATTTT	CASIVQGRGVTQYF
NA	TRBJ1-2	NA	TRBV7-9	TGTGCCAGCAGCCCGGCCGGGGATGGCTACACCTTC	CASSPAGDGYTF
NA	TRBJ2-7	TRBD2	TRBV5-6	TGTGCCAGCAGCATCGCTGGACTAGCAGGAGGGGACTTC	CASSIAGLAGGDF
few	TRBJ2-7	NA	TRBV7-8	TGTGCCAGCAGCAAAAGGGGGACTACTGGCGAGCAGTACTTC	CASSKRGTTGEQYF
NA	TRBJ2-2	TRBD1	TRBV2	TGTGCCAGCTCCGGACAGGGTTGGGCCGGGGAGCTGTTTTTT	CASSGQGWAGELFF
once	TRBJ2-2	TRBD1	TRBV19	TGTGCCAGCTTCTACAGGGGAACCGGGGAGCTGTTTTTT	CASFYRGTGELFF
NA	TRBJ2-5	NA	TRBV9	TGTGCCAGCAGCGCGCGACAGATACAAGAGACCCAGTACTTC	CASSARQIQETQYF
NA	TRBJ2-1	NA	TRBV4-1	TGCGCCAGCAGCCAAGACCCATTAGCTCCCAATGAGCAGTTCTTC	CASSQDPLAPNEQFF
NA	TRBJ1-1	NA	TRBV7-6	TGTGCCAGCAGCTTAATGGGGGCAGGGACTGAAGCTTTCTTT	CASSLMGAGTEAFF
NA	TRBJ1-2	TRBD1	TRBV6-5	TGTGCCAGCAGTGACTCCGGGACAGGAGGCTACACCTTC	CASSDSGTGGYTF